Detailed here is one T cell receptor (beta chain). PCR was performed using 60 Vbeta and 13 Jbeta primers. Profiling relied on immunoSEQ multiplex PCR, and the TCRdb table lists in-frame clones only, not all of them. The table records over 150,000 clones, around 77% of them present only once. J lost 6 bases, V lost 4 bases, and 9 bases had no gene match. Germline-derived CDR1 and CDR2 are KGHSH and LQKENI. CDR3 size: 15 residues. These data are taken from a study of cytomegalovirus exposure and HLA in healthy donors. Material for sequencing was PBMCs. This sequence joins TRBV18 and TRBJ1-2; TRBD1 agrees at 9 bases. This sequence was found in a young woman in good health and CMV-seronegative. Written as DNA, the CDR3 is TGTGCCAGCTCACGGTACCGGGACAGGGAACATGGCTACACCTTC. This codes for CASSRYRDREHGYTF. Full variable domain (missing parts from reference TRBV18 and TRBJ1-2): NAGVMQNPRHLVRRRGQEARLRCSPMKGHSHVYWYRQLPEEGLKFMVYLQKENIIDESGMPKERFSAEFPKEGPSILRIQQVVRGDSAAYFCASSRYRDREHGYTFGSGTRLTVV.